Presented here are 3 T cell receptor beta chains from one specimen sequenced in a study of blood T cell repertoires in COVID-19. Method: immunoSEQ multiplex PCR; TCRdb's copy keeps in-frame clones and lacks some. The sample holds about 480,000 clones, 89% seen once. The source material was peripheral blood. The receptors were gathered from a man younger than 35 with COVID-19, enrolled during active disease.

The chain couples TRBV11-3 to TRBJ2-7; 9 nucleotides match TRBD2. Trimming removed 1 base from V and 4 bases from J; junction bases left unmatched: 8. Germline V gene data show CDR1 as SGHNT and CDR2 as YENEEA. This CDR3 region has 16 residues. CDR3 amino acids: CASSLVWRGGEYEQYF. Here the CDR3 DNA reads TGTGCCAGCAGCTTAGTTTGGCGGGGGGGCGAGTACGAGCAGTACTTC.

V usage is TRBV7-2 and J usage is TRBJ2-2; D is perhaps TRBD1 (5 bases). The CDR3 is 14 amino acids. Germline CDR1 and CDR2: SGHTA and FQGNSA. V lost 1 base and J 6 bases, leaving 9 bases between the germline ends. Here the CDR3 reads CASSLEGWSGELFF. DNA of the CDR3: TGTGCCAGCAGCTTAGAGGGGTGGTCCGGGGAGCTGTTTTTT.

This chain joins TRBV4-2 and TRBJ2-1, with 9 bases lining up with TRBD2. This CDR3 contains 16 residues. J was trimmed by 7 bases and V by 1 base; bases with no gene match: 8. Germline CDR1 is LGHNA and CDR2 is YNFKEQ. The CDR3 here is CASSQGLTSGPNEQFF. DNA for the CDR3: TGTGCCAGCAGCCAAGGGTTGACTAGCGGACCTAATGAGCAGTTCTTC.